Presented here are 26 T cell receptor beta chains from one specimen sequenced in a study of siplizumab effects on memory and regulatory T cells. The assay was immunoSEQ multiplex PCR, and TCRdb's table has in-frame clones only and misses some. The top ten clones hold roughly 15% of a sample with 85,000 to 90,000 clones, just under 90% of them seen once. Sample: CD4+ T cells sorted from blood. The receptor set was obtained from a human donor in good health.

This clone has a single count. V gene TRBV7-3 combines with J gene TRBJ2-3; TRBD2 is a possible D gene (6 bases). V gave up 4 bases and J gave up 6 bases, with 14 bases separating them. CDR3 length: 14 residues. Germline-derived CDR1 and CDR2 are SGHTA and FQGTGA. The CDR3 nucleotides are TGTGCCAGCAGCTCCACCGGGAGTGGGGATACGCAGTATTTT. Residues: CASSSTGSGDTQYF.

The V and J genes are TRBV9 and TRBJ2-2; 10 bases are a match to TRBD2. V gave up 2 bases and J gave up 0 bases; unmatched junction bases: 4. Germline V gene sequence: CDR1 SGDLS, CDR2 YYNGEE. The CDR3 covers 17 residues. The CDR3 region has the DNA TGTGCCAGCAGCGTCCGAACTAGCGGGACGAACACCGGGGAGCTGTTTTTT. As protein: CASSVRTSGTNTGELFF. Drawing the rest from reference TRBV9 and TRBJ2-2, the complete variable domain is DSGVTQTPKHLITATGQRVTLRCSPRSGDLSVYWYQQSLDQGLQFLIQYYNGEERAKGNILERFSAQQFPDLHSELNLSSLELGDSALYFCASSVRTSGTNTGELFFGEGSRLTVL.

The chain recombines TRBV28 with TRBJ1-5, with D tentatively TRBD1 (5 bases). The CDR3 contains 15 residues. The germline V and J ends were trimmed by 3 bases and 6 bases, with 15 bases remaining between them. Germline loops: CDR1 MDHEN, CDR2 SYDVKM. The CDR3 sequence is CASSLGGLLSQPQHF. CDR3 DNA sequence: TGTGCCAGCAGTTTGGGGGGACTATTGAGTCAGCCCCAGCATTTT.

The J gene is TRBJ2-7, the V gene TRBV6-6, with D perhaps being TRBD1 or TRBD2 (5 bases each). The CDR3 covers 13 residues. Germline CDR1 and CDR2: MNHNY and SVGAGI (reference sequence). V lost 8 bases and J 3 bases, leaving 14 bases between the germline ends. CDR3 bases: TGTGCCAGCGGTGTTCAGGGAGACTACGAGCAGTACTTC. Amino acid sequence: CASGVQGDYEQYF.

This clone has just one count. The rearrangement uses TRBV6-1 and TRBJ1-4; D ambiguous. This CDR3 has 13 amino acids. Germline assignment: CDR1 MNHNS and CDR2 SASEGT. Trimming took 7 bases from V and 4 from J, leaving 10 bases between them. The CDR3 region is CASTQVLNEKLFF. The CDR3 region has the DNA TGTGCCAGCACGCAAGTACTTAATGAAAAACTGTTTTTT.

This chain joins TRBV2 and TRBJ1-4; 7 bases line up with TRBD1. V shed 6 bases and J 9 bases; nucleotides not matched to a gene: 13. This CDR3 spans 15 amino acids. Germline assignment: CDR1 SNHLY and CDR2 FYNNEI. CDR3 bases: TGTGCCAGCAGCCGAGAGACAGGGACTGTAAAAAAACTGTTTTTT. Protein product: CASSRETGTVKKLFF.

The chain carries TRBV5-4 and TRBJ1-1; D uncertain. Deletions cut 1 base from V and 1 base from J, with 8 bases between. CDR1 and CDR2 from the germline V gene are SGHNT and YYREEE (reference sequence). This CDR3 has 14 amino acids. CDR3 residues: CASSLRNGNTEAFF. CDR3 nucleotides: TGTGCCAGCAGCTTGCGGAACGGGAACACTGAAGCTTTCTTT. Supplemented by reference TRBV5-4 and TRBJ1-1, the full variable domain reads ETGVTQSPTHLIKTRGQQVTLRCSSQSGHNTVSWYQQALGQGPQFIFQYYREEENGRGNFPPRFSGLQFPNYSSELNVNALELDDSALYLCASSLRNGNTEAFFGQGTRLTVV.

V is TRBV5-1 and J is TRBJ2-3; 9 bases are shared with TRBD2. With V trimmed by 4 bases and J by 2 bases, 8 bases remained unmatched. This CDR3 region has 16 residues. Germline CDR1 reads SGHRS; CDR2 reads YFSETQ. CDR3: CASSPGTSQSTDTQYF. The CDR3 DNA follows: TGCGCCAGCAGCCCCGGGACTAGCCAATCCACAGATACGCAGTATTTT.

This chain joins TRBV6-1 and TRBJ2-7; D may be TRBD2 (5 bases). With 4 bases removed from V and 3 bases from J, the gap between germline ends came to 13 bases. Germline-derived CDR1 and CDR2 are MNHNS and SASEGT. The CDR3 is made up of 14 amino acids. In nucleotides, the CDR3 is TGTGCCAGCAGTGTCCGGGAACTGATCTACGAGCAGTACTTC. It encodes CASSVRELIYEQYF.

V usage is TRBV29-1 and J usage is TRBJ1-1, with D uncertain. This CDR3 spans 11 amino acids. In germline, CDR1 is SQVTM, CDR2 ANQGSEA. Trimming took off 7 bases at V and 0 bases at J, with 6 bases between the two ends. The CDR3, as DNA: TGCAGCGCCGGGCTGAACACTGAAGCTTTCTTT. Its translation is CSAGLNTEAFF.

Only one count was recorded for this clone. The rearrangement joins TRBV9 to TRBJ2-1, with D possibly TRBD2 on 5 matching bases. Trimming took off 3 bases at V and 7 bases at J, with 14 bases between the two ends. Germline V gene data show CDR1 as SGDLS and CDR2 as YYNGEE. This CDR3 is built from 14 residues. CDR3 residues: CASSGPAVSNEQFF. The CDR3, as DNA: TGTGCCAGCAGCGGCCCAGCGGTTTCTAATGAGCAGTTCTTC.

With regard to this clone: Other DNA sequences in this sample translate to the same CDR3. CDR3 DNA: TGTGCCAGCAGTTTCACAGATACGCAGTATTTT. Translation: CASSFTDTQYF. The chain recombines TRBV28 with TRBJ2-3; D gene uncertain. The germline CDR1 and CDR2 sequences are MDHEN and SYDVKM. This CDR3 has 11 residues. Trimming left V 3 bases short and J 2 bases short, with 0 bases between.

This chain uses TRBV7-8 with TRBJ2-5; a weak D match, TRBD1 (5 bases). This CDR3 is 14 amino acids long. Per germline, CDR1 SGHVS and CDR2 FQNEAQ. V gave up 5 bases and J gave up 6 bases, with 16 bases separating them. The CDR3 nucleotides are TGTGCCAGCAGCCAGCTGGGGCGAAGACAGACCCAGTACTTC. Amino acid sequence: CASSQLGRRQTQYF. The full variable domain, with the rest looked up from reference TRBV7-8 and TRBJ2-5, is GAGVSQSPRYKVAKRGQDVALRCDPISGHVSLFWYQQALGQGPEFLTYFQNEAQLDKSGLPSDRFFAERPEGSVSTLKIQRTQQEDSAVYLCASSQLGRRQTQYFGPGTRLLVL.

J is TRBJ2-2 and V is TRBV5-5; D gene uncertain. The germline gives CDR1 SGHKS, CDR2 YYEKEE (reference sequence). V shed 2 bases and J shed 2 bases, with 10 bases lying between them. This CDR3 has 15 amino acids. DNA for the CDR3: TGTGCCAGCAGCTTACGGACCGAAAACACCGGGGAGCTGTTTTTT. This sequence encodes CASSLRTENTGELFF.

The chain uses TRBV29-1 and TRBJ2-7; D is unresolved. The germline gives CDR1 SQVTM, CDR2 ANQGSEA. This CDR3 is built from 14 residues. The V and J ends lost 2 bases and 7 bases respectively, with 18 bases between them. The CDR3 DNA is TGCAGCGTTGAAACCCCCCGTGGGGTAGGAGAGCAGTACTTC. It codes for CSVETPRGVGEQYF.

This clone was counted only a few times. The DNA for the CDR3 is TGCGCCAGCAGCCAAGGGGGAGGGAGGGCCCTCTGGGCCAAAAACATTCAGTACTTC. Translated, it gives CASSQGGGRALWAKNIQYF. The rearrangement links TRBV4-1 to TRBJ2-4, with 7 bases fitting TRBD2. The V and J ends lost 1 base and 1 base, in that order; junction bases with no gene match: 13. Germline V gene data show CDR1 as MGHRA and CDR2 as YSYEKL. This CDR3 region has 19 residues.

The chain couples TRBV18 to TRBJ1-5, with a tentative D call TRBD1 (5 bases). The CDR3 is made up of 16 amino acids. Trimming took 5 bases from V and 0 from J, leaving 14 bases between them. Per germline, CDR1 KGHSH and CDR2 LQKENI. CDR3 sequence (DNA): TGTGCCAGCTCAGCGTCGGGGCGTTCTAGCAATCAGCCCCAGCATTTT. Residues: CASSASGRSSNQPQHF.

This sequence joins TRBV5-1 and TRBJ2-7; 10 bases are a match to TRBD1. The CDR3 is made up of 16 amino acids. The V gene's germline CDR1 is SGHRS and CDR2 YFSETQ. V was pared by 4 bases and J by 2 bases, with 9 bases of the junction left unmatched. CDR3 sequence: CASSRDGGTGAYEQYF. In nucleotides, the CDR3 is TGCGCCAGCAGCAGGGACGGCGGGACAGGGGCCTACGAGCAGTACTTC.

The rearrangement joins TRBV2 to TRBJ2-7, with 11 positions matching TRBD2. The germline CDR1 and CDR2 sequences are SNHLY and FYNNEI. The CDR3 has 14 amino acids. V trimming: 8 bases; J trimming: 2 bases; junction bases outside the gene matches: 5. The CDR3 region is CASELLAGAYEQYF. DNA of the CDR3: TGTGCCAGCGAGCTACTAGCGGGGGCCTACGAGCAGTACTTC.

V is TRBV2 and J is TRBJ2-1; 11 nucleotides align to TRBD2. The CDR3 sequence is 15 residues long. With V trimmed by 8 bases and J by 4 bases, 7 bases remained unmatched. Germline V gene sequence: CDR1 SNHLY, CDR2 FYNNEI. The CDR3 protein is CASLGTSGPYNEQFF. For the CDR3, the DNA is TGTGCCAGCCTGGGGACTAGCGGCCCTTACAATGAGCAGTTCTTC.

The chain joins TRBV28 to TRBJ1-5, with 7 nucleotides matching TRBD1. V lost 8 bases to trimming and J lost 6 bases; unmatched junction nucleotides: 13. The CDR3 is made up of 15 amino acids. CDR1 and CDR2 from the germline V gene are MDHEN and SYDVKM. The CDR3 here is CASASASGGVQPQHF. For the CDR3, the DNA is TGTGCCAGCGCCTCGGCGTCAGGGGGGGTTCAGCCCCAGCATTTT.

The chain employs TRBV19 and TRBJ1-3; the D gene is possibly TRBD1 (5 bases). Germline V lookup: CDR1 LNHDA, CDR2 SQIVND (reference sequence). V lost 10 bases and J 4 bases, leaving 14 bases between the germline ends. There are 13 residues in the CDR3. DNA for the CDR3: TGTGCCACCGCGACAGTGCCGGGAAACACCATATATTTT. This translates into CATATVPGNTIYF.

The chain is built from TRBV7-3 and TRBJ1-1; no clear D. V was pared by 2 bases and J by 1 base, with 5 bases between. The CDR3 runs 13 residues. Looked up from germline, CDR1 is SGHTA and CDR2 is FQGTGA. The CDR3 spells CASSLARNTEAFF. In DNA form, the CDR3 reads TGTGCCAGCAGCTTAGCCCGGAACACTGAAGCTTTCTTT.

This rearrangement joins TRBV7-9 to TRBJ2-2; 9 bases map to TRBD1. CDR3 size: 15 residues. V shed 8 bases, J shed 4 bases, and the junction held 8 bases outside the gene matches. Germline V gene sequence: CDR1 SEHNR, CDR2 FQNEAQ (reference sequence). CDR3 residues: CASGGTGPGTGELFF. The CDR3 DNA is TGTGCCAGCGGTGGGACAGGGCCTGGCACCGGGGAGCTGTTTTTT.

This clone was counted once. The chain couples TRBV30 to TRBJ2-1; 12 bases agree with TRBD2. The CDR3 loop spans 14 amino acids. The V gene end was trimmed by 2 bases and the J gene end by 12 bases; junction bases not matched to a gene: 8. In germline, CDR1 is GTSNPN, CDR2 SVGIG (reference sequence). The CDR3 region has the DNA TGTGCCTGGAGTAAAGGGGCTAGCGGGAGGGTGCAGTTCTTC. As protein: CAWSKGASGRVQFF.

This chain joins TRBV5-1 and TRBJ2-3, with 12 nucleotides matching TRBD2. The CDR3 is 16 residues long. Looked up from germline, CDR1 is SGHRS and CDR2 is YFSETQ. The J segment lost 0 bases and the V segment lost 4 bases, leaving 3 bases of the junction unmatched. CDR3 in DNA: TGCGCCAGCAGCACCGGACTAGCGGGGAGCACAGATACGCAGTATTTT. Its translation is CASSTGLAGSTDTQYF.